The rows below give T cell receptor beta chains drawn from one sample of a study of long-term antiretroviral therapy in people with HIV. The assay was immunoSEQ multiplex PCR, and TCRdb's table has in-frame clones only and misses some. The data show about 48,000 clones, with about 86% seen just once and more than 2.5% held by the top ten. The specimen comprised unsorted PBMCs, sampled 0.8 years after starting antiretroviral therapy. The source is a woman under 30 with HIV. Each CDR3 is given with its conserved first and last residue.

V: TRBV7-9
J: TRBJ2-2
CDR3: CASSINTGELFF

V: TRBV6-6
J: TRBJ2-7
CDR3: CASGGLGSYEQYF

V: TRBV11-3
J: TRBJ1-1
CDR3: CASSFSTNTEAFF

V: TRBV18
J: TRBJ1-4
CDR3: CASSPPRQNNEKLFF

V: TRBV18
J: TRBJ2-3
CDR3: CASSPQPPGTSLDTQYF

V: TRBV9
J: TRBJ1-1
CDR3: CASSPGGNTEAFF

V: TRBV5-1
J: TRBJ1-1
CDR3: CASSLRTVNTEAFF

V: TRBV5-4
J: TRBJ1-4
CDR3: CASRHATNEKLFF

V: TRBV19
J: TRBJ2-2
CDR3: CASNVGGVGELFF

V: TRBV2
J: TRBJ1-2
CDR3: CASNLEQDTYGYTF

V: TRBV5-1
J: TRBJ2-1
CDR3: CASSSPSNEQFF

V: TRBV4-1
J: TRBJ2-7
CDR3: CASSPRLAGGGEQYF

V: TRBV9
J: TRBJ2-5
CDR3: CASSVGVGGSETQYF

V: TRBV28
J: TRBJ2-3
CDR3: CASSRTSGSLDTQYF

V: TRBV11-3
J: TRBJ2-7
CDR3: CACPGDSSTEQYF

V: TRBV9
J: TRBJ2-7
CDR3: CASSGGTSGSYEQYF

V: TRBV19
J: TRBJ2-7
CDR3: CASSIGQVYEQYF

V: TRBV5-1
J: TRBJ2-7
CDR3: CASSSSVRTGGYYEQYF

V: TRBV18
J: TRBJ1-4
CDR3: CASSPLTESTNEKLFF

V: TRBV27
J: TRBJ2-7
CDR3: CASRTSGNLEQYF

V: TRBV11-3
J: TRBJ2-3
CDR3: CASSYSGTGAYTDTQYF

V: TRBV7-9
J: TRBJ2-1
CDR3: CASSLEGLALNEQFF

V: TRBV29-1
J: TRBJ2-5
CDR3: CSVEGAGETQYF

V: TRBV7-2
J: TRBJ2-7
CDR3: CASSFSGTGEQYF

V: TRBV4-3
J: TRBJ1-1
CDR3: CASSQAGGQGARWTEAFF

V: TRBV18
J: TRBJ1-3
CDR3: CASSSTGGTSGNTIYF

V: TRBV28
J: TRBJ2-7
CDR3: CASSLSSSGASSYEQYF

V: TRBV10-2
J: TRBJ1-1
CDR3: CASSGGVVRTEAFF

V: TRBV18
J: TRBJ2-1
CDR3: CASSPHHLLAGGPHEQFF

V: TRBV6-5
J: TRBJ2-2
CDR3: CASSYSLQGVGGELFF

V: TRBV7-2
J: TRBJ2-4
CDR3: CASSPFIAKNIQYF

V: TRBV5-4
J: TRBJ2-6
CDR3: CASRQGAPAGANVLTF

V: TRBV19
J: TRBJ2-2
CDR3: CASYRDATGELFF

V: TRBV6-6
J: TRBJ1-2
CDR3: CASSYLGDYGYTF

V: TRBV7-8
J: TRBJ2-6
CDR3: CAAEGTGANVLTF

V: TRBV19
J: TRBJ2-7
CDR3: CASSIKREKGYEQYF

V: TRBV6-4
J: TRBJ2-1
CDR3: CASSPAPDSYNEQFF

V: TRBV14
J: TRBJ1-3
CDR3: CASSPLMEGWRNTIYF

V: TRBV5-5
J: TRBJ1-2
CDR3: CASSIPGLSLGGYTF

V: TRBV14
J: TRBJ2-7
CDR3: CASRASGALYEQYF

V: TRBV27
J: TRBJ2-1
CDR3: CASSRPGTSGYNEQFF

V: TRBV28
J: TRBJ2-3
CDR3: CASSSRGTTDTQYF

V: TRBV18
J: TRBJ2-1
CDR3: CASSSTTSGSLNEQFF

V: TRBV28
J: TRBJ1-1
CDR3: CASSSGDRRSEAFF

V: TRBV4-2
J: TRBJ2-3
CDR3: CASSQDYAADTQYF

V: TRBV28
J: TRBJ2-1
CDR3: CASNSLGASHEQFF

V: TRBV11-2
J: TRBJ2-2
CDR3: CASSTGRANTGELFF

V: TRBV9
J: TRBJ1-2
CDR3: CASSLRGDSLNYGYTF

V: TRBV6-6
J: TRBJ1-5
CDR3: CASIRRGDGNQPQHF

V: TRBV5-4
J: TRBJ2-7
CDR3: CASRIGDRSSSYEQYF